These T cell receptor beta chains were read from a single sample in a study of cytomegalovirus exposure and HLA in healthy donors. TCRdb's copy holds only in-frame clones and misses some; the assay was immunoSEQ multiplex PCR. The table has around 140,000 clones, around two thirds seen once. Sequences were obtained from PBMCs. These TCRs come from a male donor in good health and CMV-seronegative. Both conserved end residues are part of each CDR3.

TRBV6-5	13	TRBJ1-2	CASSGTGRGGYTF
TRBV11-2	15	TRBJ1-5	CASSLEEAGVGPQHF
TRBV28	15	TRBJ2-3	CASSLTGVRTDTQYF
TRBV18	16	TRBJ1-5	CASSITGILGNQPQHF
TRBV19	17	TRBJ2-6	CASSSGQGPSGANVLTF
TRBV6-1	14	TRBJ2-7	CASSEVGGAPEQYF
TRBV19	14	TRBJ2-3	CASRLRQITDTQYF
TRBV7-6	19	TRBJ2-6	CASSLAEDSPLSGANVLTF
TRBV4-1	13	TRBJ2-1	CASSQQRYNEQFF
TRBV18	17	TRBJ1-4	CASSPLDSITTNEKLFF
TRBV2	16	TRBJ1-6	CASSEQGAINNSPLHF
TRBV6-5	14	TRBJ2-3	CASSTSGGTDTQYF
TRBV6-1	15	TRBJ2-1	CASILEGQWANEQFF
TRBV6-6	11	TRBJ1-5	CASSSQQPQHF
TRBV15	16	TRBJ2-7	CATSRRGTGQGGEQYF
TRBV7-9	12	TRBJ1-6	CASSPSMSPLHF
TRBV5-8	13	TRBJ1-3	CASSGGWGNTIYF
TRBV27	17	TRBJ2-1	CASRNPTSAESYNEQFF
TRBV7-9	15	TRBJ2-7	CASSSMTGGGYEQYF
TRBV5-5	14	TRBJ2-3	CASSYFTGADTQYF
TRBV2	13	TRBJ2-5	CASGSLAVETQYF
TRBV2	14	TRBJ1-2	CASTAGTGNTGYTF
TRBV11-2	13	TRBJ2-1	CASSPGGPNEQFF
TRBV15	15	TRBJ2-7	CATSRGTGAGYEQYF
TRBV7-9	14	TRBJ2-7	CASSFETGRIFEYF